One sample yielded the 12 T cell receptor beta chains listed below, sequenced in a study of T cell responses to AZD1222 COVID-19 vaccine. Clones were sequenced by immunoSEQ multiplex PCR, and TCRdb holds only the in-frame ones, with some missing. The table has over 100,000 clones, over 75% seen once. This sample comprised peripheral blood, obtained on day 0 of AZD1222 vaccination. The origin of the receptors is an adult in good health.

In DNA form, the CDR3 reads TGTGCCAGCAGTGGGCGCGCGGGGGGCTTGACAGATACGCAGTATTTT. It specifies CASSGRAGGLTDTQYF. J is TRBJ2-3 and V is TRBV2, with 8 positions matching TRBD2. From germline, CDR1 is SNHLY and CDR2 FYNNEI. Trimming removed 4 bases from V and 3 bases from J; junction bases left unmatched: 9. CDR3 length equals 16 residues.

This rearrangement joins TRBV18 to TRBJ2-3, with TRBD1 as a possible D gene (5 bases). The CDR3 sequence is 16 residues long. Germline CDR1 is KGHSH and CDR2 is LQKENI. Trimming took off 3 bases at V and 1 base at J, with 14 bases between the two ends. The CDR3 region has the DNA TGTGCCAGCTCACCCCCTGTCGGACAAGGCACAGATACGCAGTATTTT. Protein: CASSPPVGQGTDTQYF.

This clone was found once. This chain links TRBV19 with TRBJ2-7; no reliable D call. Germline CDR1 reads LNHDA; CDR2 reads SQIVND (reference sequence). V was pared by 0 bases and J by 3 bases, with 6 bases between. The CDR3 runs 13 residues. Here the CDR3 reads CASSIDKNYEQYF. In DNA form, the CDR3 reads TGTGCCAGTAGTATAGATAAGAACTACGAGCAGTACTTC.

The chain is built from TRBV5-1 and TRBJ1-2; D is possibly TRBD1 (6 bases). The germline CDR1 and CDR2 sequences are SGHRS and YFSETQ. The CDR3 sequence is 15 residues long. With 0 bases removed from V and 4 bases from J, the gap between germline ends came to 13 bases. DNA of the CDR3: TGCGCCAGCAGCTTGGCCGGGACAACGGGCTATGGCTACACCTTC. Its translation is CASSLAGTTGYGYTF.

The chain uses TRBV6-4 and TRBJ2-2; the D gene is possibly TRBD1 (6 bases). This CDR3 has 14 amino acids. Per the germline V gene, CDR1 is MRHNA and CDR2 is SNTAGT. The germline V and J ends were trimmed by 6 bases and 6 bases, with 14 bases remaining between them. The CDR3 DNA follows: TGTGCCAGCAGCGCTCAACAGGGTTCCGGGGAGCTGTTTTTT. Protein sequence: CASSAQQGSGELFF.

The chain couples TRBV28 to TRBJ1-6, with D hard to call. The CDR3 runs 14 residues. V was cut by 9 bases and J by 2 bases, with 11 bases left in between. From germline, CDR1 is MDHEN and CDR2 SYDVKM. The CDR3 loop reads CASLPRPYNSPLHF. For the CDR3, the DNA is TGTGCCAGTCTTCCACGCCCCTATAATTCACCCCTCCACTTT.

This chain's CDR3 is CASRAARTEAFF. For the CDR3, the DNA is TGTGCCAGCAGGGCCGCGAGAACTGAAGCTTTCTTT. J is TRBJ1-1 and V is TRBV7-2, with unresolved D. Trimming took off 6 bases at V and 5 bases at J, with 10 bases between the two ends. Germline assignment: CDR1 SGHTA and CDR2 FQGNSA. The CDR3 runs to 12 residues. Supplemented by reference TRBV7-2 and TRBJ1-1, the full variable domain reads GAGVSQSPSNKVTEKGKDVELRCDPISGHTALYWYRQSLGQGLEFLIYFQGNSAPDKSGLPSDRFSAERTGGSVSTLTIQRTQQEDSAVYLCASRAARTEAFFGQGTRLTVV.

The J gene is TRBJ2-2, the V gene TRBV11-2; the D gene is possibly TRBD1 (6 bases). Trimming left V 5 bases short and J 6 bases short, with 16 bases between. The CDR3 consists of 15 residues. Germline lookup yields CDR1 SGHAT and CDR2 FQNNGV. CDR3 coding DNA: TGTGCCAGCAGCCTGCCCCCTACAGGGTCCGGGGAGCTGTTTTTT. It specifies CASSLPPTGSGELFF.

The rearrangement joins TRBV6-5 to TRBJ1-1, with D unresolved. Germline CDR1 is MNHEY and CDR2 is SVGAGI. V lost 4 bases, J lost 5 bases, and 11 bases lay in between. The CDR3 runs to 13 residues. In DNA form, the CDR3 reads TGTGCCAGCAGTTCTTACCTGGGGACTGAAGCTTTCTTT. It encodes CASSSYLGTEAFF.

This sequence joins TRBV25-1 and TRBJ1-2; D remains ambiguous. V was cut by 6 bases and J by 8 bases, with 10 bases left in between. Germline V CDR1 and CDR2: MGHDK, SYGVNS. CDR3 length: 11 amino acids. This chain's CDR3 is CASRGNSGYTF. CDR3 in DNA: TGTGCCAGCAGGGGTAATTCCGGCTACACCTTC.

The chain couples TRBV15 to TRBJ2-1; D is undetermined. The V end was cut by 2 bases, the J end by 7 bases, with 15 bases between. The germline CDR1 and CDR2 sequences are LNHNV and YYDKDF (reference sequence). This CDR3 contains 15 residues. The CDR3 DNA follows: TGTGCCACCAGCAGATCCACAAGAGTAGTAAATGAGCAGTTCTTC. Translation: CATSRSTRVVNEQFF. The complete variable domain, with remaining parts taken from reference TRBV15 and TRBJ2-1, reads DAMVIQNPRYQVTQFGKPVTLSCSQTLNHNVMYWYQQKSSQAPKLLFHYYDKDFNNEADTPDNFQSRRPNTSFCFLDIRSPGLGDTAMYLCATSRSTRVVNEQFFGPGTRLTVL.

The genes are TRBV4-2 and TRBJ2-7; 7 positions match TRBD2. This CDR3 spans 16 amino acids. Germline V gives CDR1 LGHNA, CDR2 YNFKEQ. Trimming at V came to 0 bases and at J to 0 bases, leaving 5 bases not matched to a gene. CDR3: CASSQDASGRSYEQYF. In nucleotides, the CDR3 is TGTGCCAGCAGCCAAGACGCTAGCGGACGCTCCTACGAGCAGTACTTC.